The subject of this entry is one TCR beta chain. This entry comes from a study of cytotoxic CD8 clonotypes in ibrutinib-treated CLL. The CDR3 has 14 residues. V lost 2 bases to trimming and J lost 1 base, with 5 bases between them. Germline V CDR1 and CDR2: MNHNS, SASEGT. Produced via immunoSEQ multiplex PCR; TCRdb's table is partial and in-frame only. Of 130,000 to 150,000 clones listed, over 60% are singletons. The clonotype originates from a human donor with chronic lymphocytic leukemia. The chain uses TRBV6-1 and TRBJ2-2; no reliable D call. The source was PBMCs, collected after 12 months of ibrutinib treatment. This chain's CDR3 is CASSEIRNTGELFF. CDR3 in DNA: TGTGCCAGCAGTGAAATTAGGAACACCGGGGAGCTGTTTTTT.